The 30 T cell receptor beta chains given below trace back to one sample, sequenced in a study of metastatic and nonmetastatic thyroid tumors (dated by TCRdb to the early 2020s). The library was produced with PCR. For sequencing, an Illumina HiSeq 4000 was employed. Using fastp trimming at Q25 and MiXCR clonotype assembly, TCRdb reanalyzed the public sequencing data and kept in-frame beta chains. The sample table contains approximately 42,000 clones; only one count was recorded for 20% to 25% of them. The top ten hold 14% of the sample. No patient had received any treatment before thyroid surgery. Sequenced material: tumor tissue. These receptors were collected from a female donor with papillary thyroid cancer or a benign thyroid nodule (not recorded which). Some clones in this sample may be carry-over from other donors' samples.

A remark on this clone: This may arise from a read error, as a much more abundant clone is one base away. The rearrangement uses TRBV20-1 and TRBJ2-5; TRBD2 is a possible D gene (5 bases). This CDR3 has 12 amino acids. The V end lost 3 bases, the J end lost 5 bases, and 10 bases lay between the germline ends. Germline CDR1 DFQATT, CDR2 SNEGSKA (reference sequence). The CDR3 spells CSASILDETQYF. The CDR3 DNA sequence: TGCAGTGCTAGTATACTAGACGAGACCCAGTACTTC.

This clone was found a few times. One end of the junction fails to match germline, which may point to a read error. This chain connects TRBV6-1 to TRBJ1-4, with no clear D. Germline assignment: CDR1 MNHNS and CDR2 SASEGT. The CDR3 extends over 15 amino acids. The CDR3 here is CAGSRKSLILEKLFF. CDR3 nucleotide sequence: TGTGCCGGCAGTCGTAAGAGCCTTATATTAGAAAAACTGTTTTTT.

This clone was seen a few times. CDR3 protein: CASRHRAGGGGGNTIYF. Written as DNA, the CDR3 is TGTGCCAGCAGGCATAGGGCAGGGGGCGGAGGTGGAAACACCATATATTTT. The rearrangement joins TRBV12-3 or TRBV12-4 to TRBJ1-3, with 8 positions matching TRBD1. The CDR3 is 17 residues long. J gave up 3 bases and V 6 bases, and 13 bases lay outside the gene matches.

This clone has a count of ten or more. The CDR3 is CSEEGRNYGYTF. For the CDR3, the DNA is TGCAGCGAAGAGGGGCGGAACTATGGCTACACCTTC. The chain is built from TRBV29-1 and TRBJ1-2; maybe TRBD1 (5 bases). V was cut by 7 bases and J by 2 bases, with 11 bases left in between. Germline assignment: CDR1 SQVTM and CDR2 ANQGSEA. The CDR3 runs to 12 residues.

This clone was recorded many times. J is TRBJ2-1 and V is TRBV6-2 or TRBV6-3; 12 bases are a match to TRBD2. Germline V gene lookup returns CDR1 MNHEY and CDR2 SVGEGT. The CDR3 runs to 15 residues. Trimming took 5 bases from V and 4 from J; bases not matched to a gene: 3. The DNA of the CDR3 is TGTGCCAGCAGTAGGACTAGCGGGGAATACAATGAGCAGTTCTTC. Its translation is CASSRTSGEYNEQFF.

The table lists this clone with many counts. The chain uses TRBV20-1 and TRBJ2-7, with D tentatively TRBD2 (6 bases). This CDR3 is 14 amino acids long. V shed 3 bases and J shed 3 bases, with 15 bases lying between them. Germline CDR1 and CDR2: DFQATT and SNEGSKA (reference sequence). This CDR3 is CSASQEGLGYEQYF. CDR3 coding DNA: TGCAGTGCTAGCCAGGAGGGTCTGGGCTACGAGCAGTACTTC.

The chain recombines TRBV5-6 with TRBJ2-5; possible D gene TRBD2, 6 bases. The CDR3 spans 18 residues. CDR1 and CDR2 from the germline V gene are SGHDT and YYEEEE. Trimming removed 1 base from V and 1 base from J, with 20 bases in between. DNA for the CDR3: TGTGCCAGCAGCTTGCGTGTACTAGCTTTGGGGGGCCAAGAGACCCAGTACTTC. This translates into CASSLRVLALGGQETQYF.

The sample holds a few counts of this clone. The chain recombines TRBV12-5 with TRBJ2-1; the match to TRBD1 covers 8 bases. This CDR3 region has 17 residues. Germline values: CDR1 LGHNT, CDR2 FRNRAP. V lost 2 bases, J lost 9 bases, and 15 bases stayed unmatched. In DNA form, the CDR3 reads TGTGCTAGTGGTTTGAACAGGGGGGCGGGTATGGTCAGTGAGCAGTTCTTC. This encodes CASGLNRGAGMVSEQFF.

In this sample, this clone turned up many times. V is TRBV20-1 and J is TRBJ2-1; 9 bases align to TRBD2. The CDR3 runs to 16 residues. Germline CDR1 DFQATT, CDR2 SNEGSKA (reference sequence). The V gene end was trimmed by 5 bases and the J gene end by 9 bases; junction bases not matched to a gene: 17. CDR3 sequence: CSASALLAGARGEQFF. CDR3 bases: TGCAGTGCTTCCGCCCTCTTAGCGGGGGCCAGGGGTGAGCAGTTCTTC.

This clone occurred many times. A read error is possible here, since a much larger clone lies one base away. The chain's CDR3 is CANSPGLAVTDTQYF. CDR3 bases: TGTGCCAACAGCCCGGGACTAGCGGTCACAGATACGCAGTATTTT. V is TRBV5-5 and J is TRBJ2-3, with 11 positions matching TRBD2. This CDR3 has 15 residues. Germline V gene lookup returns CDR1 SGHKS and CDR2 YYEKEE (reference sequence).

This rearrangement joins TRBV14 to TRBJ1-2, with a weak D call TRBD1 (5 bases). Germline V CDR1 and CDR2: SGHDN, FVKESK. This CDR3 spans 13 amino acids. The V and J ends lost 5 bases and 6 bases respectively, with 13 bases between them. The CDR3, as DNA: TGTGCCAGCAGCTCGCAGGGTCTTAATGGCTACACCTTC. This translates into CASSSQGLNGYTF.

The chain recombines TRBV20-1 with TRBJ2-7; the match to TRBD1 covers 8 bases. The length of the CDR3 is 15 residues. Germline CDR1 reads DFQATT; CDR2 reads SNEGSKA (reference sequence). V lost 5 bases and J lost 4; bases outside the gene matches: 13. CDR3 loop: CSAPGQGAALYEQYF. In DNA, the CDR3 is TGCAGTGCTCCCGGCCAGGGGGCGGCCTTGTACGAGCAGTACTTC.

The chain couples TRBV20-1 to TRBJ2-5, with TRBD1 as a possible D gene (6 bases). From germline, CDR1 is DFQATT and CDR2 SNEGSKA (reference sequence). The CDR3 extends over 13 amino acids. V was trimmed by 5 bases and J by 5 bases, leaving 15 bases between them. The CDR3 sequence is CSAPQGRTETQYF. CDR3 coding DNA: TGCAGTGCTCCCCAGGGGCGCACGGAGACCCAGTACTTC.

In its sample, this clone was seen many times. The chain recombines TRBV18 with TRBJ1-3, with 7 nucleotides matching TRBD1. The CDR3 is 16 amino acids. Germline V CDR1 and CDR2: KGHSH, LQKENI. V trimming: 6 bases; J trimming: 0 bases; junction bases outside the gene matches: 8. The CDR3 DNA is TGTGCCAGCTCCCGACCCGGGACAGTCTCTGGAAACACCATATATTTT. This encodes CASSRPGTVSGNTIYF.

The J gene is TRBJ1-1, the V gene TRBV6-5; D remains unclear. Deletions cut 1 base from V and 6 bases from J, with 12 bases between. Germline CDR1 and CDR2: MNHEY and SVGAGI. The CDR3 is made up of 14 amino acids. The CDR3 coding sequence is TGTGCCAGCAGTTACTTGGGGATGCGCCCTGAAGCTTTCTTT. Translated, it gives CASSYLGMRPEAFF.

In regard to this clone: One end of the junction fails to match germline, which may point to a read error. The J gene is TRBJ1-6, the V gene TRBV20-1; D perhaps matches TRBD1 (5 bases). Looked up from germline, CDR1 is DFQATT and CDR2 is SNEGSKA (reference sequence). The CDR3 extends over 18 amino acids. The CDR3 loop reads CSARVGQAAKAYNSPLHF. For the CDR3, the DNA is TGCAGTGCGAGAGTCGGACAAGCGGCAAAAGCGTATAATTCACCCCTCCACTTT.

The sample holds a few counts of this clone. This chain links TRBV6-4 with TRBJ2-1; 10 bases map to TRBD1. Germline trimming cut 6 bases from V and 7 bases from J; bases unmatched to any gene: 3. CDR3 length: 13 residues. Germline loops: CDR1 MRHNA, CDR2 SNTAGT. CDR3 bases: TGTGCCAGCAGCTGGACAGGGGGAAATGAGCAGTTCTTC. Residues: CASSWTGGNEQFF.

This chain joins TRBV5-1 and TRBJ2-1; 8 positions agree with TRBD1. The CDR3 consists of 17 residues. In germline, CDR1 is SGHRS, CDR2 YFSETQ. With 1 base clipped from V and 7 bases from J, the junction kept 13 bases outside the gene matches. Written as DNA, the CDR3 is TGCGCCAGCAGCTTGTGCGCCCTGGCCAGGGGGCAAAATGAGCAGTTCTTC. It translates to CASSLCALARGQNEQFF.

The chain employs TRBV10-3 and TRBJ1-2, with D unclear. V lost 2 bases and J lost 1, with 11 bases in between. The CDR3 is 15 residues long. Germline V CDR1 and CDR2: ENHRY, SYGVKD. The CDR3 is CAISEHKGINYGYTF. As DNA, the CDR3 is TGTGCCATCAGTGAGCATAAGGGTATTAACTATGGCTACACCTTC.

Concerning this clone itself: One junction end does not reproduce the germline sequence, and a read error may be involved. The CDR3 bases are TGTGCCAGCTGCCCCCTCCCAGGCGGGGATCTGTTTTTT. The encoded protein is CASCPLPGGDLFF. The chain joins TRBV6-2 or TRBV6-3 to TRBJ2-2, with a tentative D call TRBD2 (6 bases). CDR3 size: 13 residues. Per germline, CDR1 MNHEY and CDR2 SVGEGT.

This clone was recorded at least ten times. The sample has other DNA sequences that encode this CDR3 too. The chain carries TRBV4-1 and TRBJ1-1, with 7 bases that match TRBD1. Germline V gives CDR1 MGHRA, CDR2 YSYEKL. The ends lost 4 bases at V and 3 bases at J; junction bases unmatched: 5. The CDR3 sequence is 14 residues long. The CDR3 protein is CASSLAGGYTEAFF. CDR3 DNA sequence: TGCGCCAGCAGCCTAGCAGGGGGATACACTGAAGCTTTCTTT.

This clone was counted a few times. The V call is TRBV2, the J call TRBJ2-7; TRBD1 matches 7 bases. There are 13 residues in the CDR3. The germline CDR1 and CDR2 sequences are SNHLY and FYNNEI. V trimming: 7 bases; J trimming: 4 bases; junction bases outside the gene matches: 7. DNA for the CDR3: TGTGCCAGCACTCGGACAGGTCAATACGAGCAGTACTTC. This gives the protein CASTRTGQYEQYF.

This clone was seen at least ten times. In the same sample, other DNA sequences code for this CDR3. The V and J genes are TRBV6-1 and TRBJ2-1; D might be TRBD1 (6 bases). The CDR3 covers 14 residues. Trimming pared 5 bases from V and 0 bases from J, leaving 8 bases between. The germline CDR1 and CDR2 sequences are MNHNS and SASEGT. The CDR3 sequence: CASSTGSSYNEQFF. DNA of the CDR3: TGTGCCAGCAGTACAGGGAGCTCCTACAATGAGCAGTTCTTC.

The V gene is TRBV28, the J gene TRBJ2-1; the match to TRBD2 covers 12 bases. The trim removed 4 bases at V and 0 bases at J, leaving 1 base unmatched. Germline CDR1 is MDHEN and CDR2 is SYDVKM. The CDR3 has 16 amino acids. CDR3 sequence reads: CASSWTSGASYNEQFF. The CDR3 DNA is TGTGCCAGCAGTTGGACTAGCGGGGCCTCCTACAATGAGCAGTTCTTC.

This chain uses TRBV2 with TRBJ2-7, with D possibly being TRBD2 (7 bases). Deletions cut 4 bases from V and 2 bases from J, with 21 bases between. CDR3 length equals 17 residues. Germline V gives CDR1 SNHLY, CDR2 FYNNEI. The CDR3 DNA sequence: TGTGCCAGCAGTGCCCTGAGTTGGGGGGGCGAGACCTACGAGCAGTACTTC. Translation gives CASSALSWGGETYEQYF.

V is TRBV6-2 or TRBV6-3 and J is TRBJ2-7; D unresolved. The V and J ends lost 5 bases and 0 bases respectively, with 14 bases between them. The CDR3 contains 15 residues. Germline V lookup: CDR1 MNHEY, CDR2 SVGEGT. The CDR3 region is CASSHQSYSSYEQYF. The CDR3, as DNA: TGTGCCAGCAGTCACCAGTCGTACAGCTCCTACGAGCAGTACTTC.

CDR3 nucleotide sequence: TGTGCCAGCTCACTCCAGCGAGATGAAAAACTGTTTTTT. Translated: CASSLQRDEKLFF. The chain couples TRBV18 to TRBJ1-4; the D is unclear. V gave up 4 bases and J gave up 6 bases, with 9 bases separating them. The CDR3 totals 13 residues. CDR1 KGHSH and CDR2 LQKENI come from the germline V gene. The full variable domain, completed using reference TRBV18 and TRBJ1-4, is NAGVMQNPRHLVRRRGQEARLRCSPMKGHSHVYWYRQLPEEGLKFMVYLQKENIIDESGMPKERFSAEFPKEGPSILRIQQVVRGDSAAYFCASSLQRDEKLFFGSGTQLSVL.

The chain joins TRBV27 to TRBJ1-1; 7 bases map to TRBD1. The CDR3 has 16 residues. The V segment lost 5 bases and the J segment 0 bases; nucleotides outside the gene matches: 9. CDR1 is MNHEY and CDR2 is SMNVEV in the germline V gene (reference sequence). CDR3 in amino acids: CASSARTGAMNTEAFF. The CDR3 DNA is TGTGCCAGCAGTGCGCGAACAGGGGCGATGAACACTGAAGCTTTCTTT.

This clone has more than one count but fewer than ten. One junction end disagrees with the germline gene, perhaps due to a read error. J is TRBJ2-7 and V is TRBV28, with D possibly TRBD1 on 6 matching bases. The length of the CDR3 is 13 residues. The V gene's germline CDR1 is MDHEN and CDR2 SYDVKM. The CDR3 DNA follows: TGTGCCGGCAGTTTACGGGGACACCACGAGCAGTACTTC. Its protein is CAGSLRGHHEQYF.

In this sample, this clone turned up a few times. This rearrangement joins TRBV28 to TRBJ1-1; D is unresolved. V dropped 3 bases and J dropped 3 bases, with 8 bases sitting between them. The germline V gene has CDR1 MDHEN and CDR2 SYDVKM. The length of the CDR3 is 13 residues. CDR3 DNA sequence: TGTGCCAGCAGTTTTCCGCCTGACACTGAAGCTTTCTTT. It yields the protein CASSFPPDTEAFF.